Below are 9 T cell receptor beta chains sequenced from a single sample in a study of blood T cell repertoires in COVID-19. Clones were read by immunoSEQ multiplex PCR, and TCRdb kept only the in-frame ones, dropping some. The sample contains 100,000 to 150,000 clones, about 70% of which appear only once. The sequencing sample was made of peripheral blood. The receptors come from a woman in her seventies with acute or convalescent COVID-19.

V usage is TRBV7-2 and J usage is TRBJ1-4; 10 bases are a match to TRBD1. Germline V CDR1 and CDR2: SGHTA, FQGNSA. The CDR3 totals 15 residues. V lost 5 bases, J lost 5 bases, and 5 bases stayed unmatched. CDR3 loop: CASSERQGANEKLFF. The CDR3 DNA sequence: TGTGCCAGCAGCGAACGACAGGGGGCCAATGAAAAACTGTTTTTT.

The V and J genes are TRBV6-1 and TRBJ2-5; D perhaps matches TRBD2 (5 bases). Trimming took 3 bases from V and 5 from J, leaving 13 bases between them. CDR1 and CDR2 (germline): MNHNS, SASEGT. The CDR3 covers 14 residues. Here the CDR3 DNA reads TGTGCCAGCAGTGATTTCAGAGGGCGGGAGACCCAGTACTTC. Translating it yields CASSDFRGRETQYF.

V gene TRBV7-8 combines with J gene TRBJ2-3, with TRBD2 identical over 8 bases. The CDR3 extends over 17 amino acids. In germline, CDR1 is SGHVS, CDR2 FQNEAQ. V shed 2 bases, J shed 2 bases, and the junction held 9 bases outside the gene matches. The CDR3 loop reads CASSLRFLAGSTDTQYF. The CDR3 DNA reads as TGTGCCAGCAGCTTAAGATTCCTAGCGGGTTCCACAGATACGCAGTATTTT.

The CDR3 coding sequence is TGCGCCAGCAGTGAGGGCAGGGAAGCCGGAAACACCATATATTTT. Protein: CASSEGREAGNTIYF. This rearrangement joins TRBV10-2 to TRBJ1-3, with TRBD1 as a possible D gene (5 bases). Trimming stripped 2 bases from V and 4 bases from J, with 12 bases between. Germline lookup yields CDR1 WSHSY and CDR2 SAAADI. CDR3 size: 15 residues.

This clone was detected many times. The chain is built from TRBV28 and TRBJ1-5; possible D gene TRBD1, 5 bases. The CDR3 covers 13 residues. V was pared by 5 bases and J by 5 bases, with 10 bases between. Germline loops: CDR1 MDHEN, CDR2 SYDVKM. The CDR3 coding sequence is TGTGCCAGCAGTGGCAGCAGGGATCAGCCCCAGCATTTT. Its translation is CASSGSRDQPQHF.

The rearrangement uses TRBV5-1 and TRBJ2-3; TRBD1 matches 7 bases. Trimming removed 4 bases from V and 6 bases from J; junction bases left unmatched: 11. Germline V CDR1 and CDR2: SGHRS, YFSETQ. This CDR3 has 15 amino acids. The DNA for the CDR3 is TGCGCCAGCAGCCCCCGGACAGGAGGAAAGGATACGCAGTATTTT. Translation: CASSPRTGGKDTQYF.

This clone was detected many times. The CDR3 coding sequence is TGTGCCAGCAGCTCCACCGGGACAGGTGCAGGCTACACCTTC. Protein product: CASSSTGTGAGYTF. This chain joins TRBV7-9 and TRBJ1-2, with TRBD1 identical over 8 bases. The J segment lost 8 bases and the V segment lost 4 bases, leaving 9 bases of the junction unmatched. The CDR3 loop spans 14 amino acids. CDR1 and CDR2 from the germline V gene are SEHNR and FQNEAQ (reference sequence).

V gene TRBV2 combines with J gene TRBJ2-3; D possibly corresponds to TRBD1 (5 bases). The V end lost 8 bases, the J end lost 8 bases, and 8 bases lay between the germline ends. The germline V gene encodes CDR1 SNHLY and CDR2 FYNNEI. This CDR3 spans 10 amino acids. In nucleotides, the CDR3 is TGTGCCAGCGGGGCAGTTACGCAGTATTTT. This sequence encodes CASGAVTQYF.

This clone came up a few times. The chain employs TRBV10-3 and TRBJ2-2; D call uncertain. Deletions cut 2 bases from V and 0 bases from J, with 13 bases between. This CDR3 spans 17 amino acids. From germline, CDR1 is ENHRY and CDR2 SYGVKD. The CDR3 protein is CAISELRRRSNTGELFF. In DNA form, the CDR3 reads TGTGCCATCAGTGAGCTACGGAGACGCTCGAACACCGGGGAGCTGTTTTTT.